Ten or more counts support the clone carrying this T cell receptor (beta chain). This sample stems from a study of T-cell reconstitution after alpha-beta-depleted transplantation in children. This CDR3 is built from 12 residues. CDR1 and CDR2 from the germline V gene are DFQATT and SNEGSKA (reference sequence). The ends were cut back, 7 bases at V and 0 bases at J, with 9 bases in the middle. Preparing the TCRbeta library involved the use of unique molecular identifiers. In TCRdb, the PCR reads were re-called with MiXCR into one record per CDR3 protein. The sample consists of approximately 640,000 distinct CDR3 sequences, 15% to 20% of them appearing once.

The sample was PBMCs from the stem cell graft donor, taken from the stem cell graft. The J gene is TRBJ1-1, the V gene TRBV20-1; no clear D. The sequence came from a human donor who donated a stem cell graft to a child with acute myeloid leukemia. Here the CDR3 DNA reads TGCAGTGTATCTCTTTTGAACACTGAAGCTTTCTTT. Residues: CSVSLLNTEAFF.